The 9 T cell receptor beta chains given below trace back to one sample, sequenced in a study of T cells in Graves' hyperthyroidism and ophthalmopathy. The TCR beta CDR3 regions underwent amplification using RNA transcripts as the source. First-round RT-PCR of the TCR CDR3 relied on the HTBI primer set. MiXCR was run by TCRdb on the multiplex PCR reads, yielding one entry per CDR3 protein. Counted here are hundreds of thousands of distinct CDR3 sequences, about 14% occurring once; the ten biggest clones make up 3.5% to 4.5%. Input material: blood. The receptors originated from a woman between 35 and 50 years old with Graves' ophthalmopathy.

This clonotype has at least ten counts. This chain links TRBV19 with TRBJ2-2; D is ambiguous. Germline V CDR1 and CDR2: LNHDA, SQIVND (reference sequence). The V end was cut by 6 bases, the J end by 7 bases, with 6 bases between. The CDR3 has 11 amino acids. The DNA of the CDR3 is TGTGCCAGTAGAATTGGCGGGGAGCTGTTTTTT. Its protein product is CASRIGGELFF.

The V and J genes are TRBV29-1 and TRBJ2-2; D is ambiguous. The CDR3 runs to 12 residues. CDR1 and CDR2 from the germline V gene are SQVTM and ANQGSEA. V was cut by 5 bases and J by 5 bases, with 9 bases left in between. This CDR3 reads CSVRLITGELFF. The DNA for the CDR3 is TGCAGCGTTCGACTGATTACCGGGGAGCTGTTTTTT.

This sequence joins TRBV14 and TRBJ2-2, with a possible D match to TRBD1 (6 bases). Germline V lookup: CDR1 SGHDN, CDR2 FVKESK. Trimming took 3 bases from V and 0 from J, leaving 11 bases between them. The CDR3 consists of 16 residues. Written as DNA, the CDR3 is TGTGCCAGCAGCCATCTACGGGACACGAACACCGGGGAGCTGTTTTTT. This translates into CASSHLRDTNTGELFF. Using reference TRBV14 and TRBJ2-2 for the parts outside the CDR3, the full variable domain is EAGVTQFPSHSVIEKGQTVTLRCDPISGHDNLYWYRRVMGKEIKFLLHFVKESKQDESGMPNNRFLAERTGGTYSTLKVQPAELEDSGVYFCASSHLRDTNTGELFFGEGSRLTVL.

This clonotype was counted once. The V and J genes are TRBV4-3 and TRBJ1-1; possibly TRBD1 for D (6 bases). The CDR3 runs to 15 residues. From germline, CDR1 is LGHNA and CDR2 YSLEER. V lost 4 bases and J lost 1, with 13 bases in between. The CDR3 loop is CASSRGLGENTEAFF. The CDR3 DNA reads as TGCGCCAGCAGCCGGGGGCTGGGGGAGAACACTGAAGCTTTCTTT.

The chain employs TRBV12-3 or TRBV12-4 and TRBJ2-6, with D possibly TRBD2 on 6 matching bases. This CDR3 has 15 amino acids. The V end lost 5 bases, the J end lost 0 bases, and 8 bases lay between the germline ends. The CDR3 region has the DNA TGTGCCAGCAGTCGCGGGGCCTCTGGGGCCAACGTCCTGACTTTC. Encoded protein: CASSRGASGANVLTF.

The V gene is TRBV5-6, the J gene TRBJ1-5; TRBD1 matches 10 bases. The CDR3 contains 14 residues. Trimming took 4 bases from V and 6 from J; bases not matched to a gene: 4. Germline loops: CDR1 SGHDT, CDR2 YYEEEE. The CDR3 DNA sequence: TGTGCCAGCAGCCGACAGGGGGCTGGTCAGCCCCAGCATTTT. It encodes CASSRQGAGQPQHF. Supplemented by reference TRBV5-6 and TRBJ1-5, the full variable domain reads DAGVTQSPTHLIKTRGQQVTLRCSPKSGHDTVSWYQQALGQGPQFIFQYYEEEERQRGNFPDRFSGHQFPNYSSELNVNALLLGDSALYLCASSRQGAGQPQHFGDGTRLSIL.

This clonotype has a handful of counts. J is TRBJ2-2 and V is TRBV9; TRBD2 matches 10 bases. Trimming took 4 bases from V and 9 from J; bases not matched to a gene: 12. This CDR3 has 16 residues. Germline values: CDR1 SGDLS, CDR2 YYNGEE. DNA of the CDR3: TGTGCCAGCAGCCCTCGGACTAGCGGTGGGGACCGGGAGCTGTTTTTT. It is translated as CASSPRTSGGDRELFF.

The V gene is TRBV6-1, the J gene TRBJ2-5; 7 bases line up with TRBD1. V dropped 6 bases and J dropped 2; count of bases not matched to a gene: 9. Germline-derived CDR1 and CDR2 are MNHNS and SASEGT. The length of the CDR3 is 15 residues. The CDR3 region is CASSEGAGVQETQYF. The CDR3 DNA reads as TGTGCCAGCAGCGAGGGGGCGGGCGTACAAGAGACCCAGTACTTC.

This clonotype was detected many times. The chain combines TRBV6-5 with TRBJ1-2; D gene unclear. The germline CDR1 and CDR2 sequences are MNHEY and SVGAGI. V was clipped by 4 bases and J by 4 bases, with 16 bases between them. CDR3 size: 15 residues. The CDR3 here is CASSFDGSLGYGYTF. The CDR3 coding sequence is TGTGCCAGCAGTTTTGACGGGAGCCTTGGCTATGGCTACACCTTC.